This paragraph reports one TCR beta chain. The antigen remains undetermined. This sample is part of a study of OX40 agonist ivuxolimab in advanced cancers. Study context: The mean age was roughly 60 years, ranging from roughly 23 to 80, with about four fifths of participants male. The study, taken as a whole, reports: Determination of antigen specificity was not performed for the expanded peripheral T cells. Normalized expansion of T-cell clones was also low for some nonresponders. People who partly responded at 0.1-3.0 mg/kg had some of the least clonal expansion seen.

Clones were read by immunoSEQ multiplex PCR, and TCRdb kept only the in-frame ones, dropping some. The sample lists fewer than 140,000 clones; 90% were seen once. The CDR3 is 14 residues long. V shed 6 bases and J shed 1 base, with 9 bases lying between them. CDR1 MNHEY and CDR2 SVGAGI come from the germline V gene. This chain links TRBV6-5 with TRBJ1-4, with no clear D. The sample in question was CD4+ or CD8+ T cells sorted from blood, obtained in a trial of the OX40 agonist ivuxolimab. This sequence originates from an adult with an advanced solid tumor such as melanoma, head and neck, liver or kidney cancer. CDR3 nucleotide sequence: TGTGCCAGCAGGATAGAAATAACTAATGAAAAACTGTTTTTT. Its protein is CASRIEITNEKLFF.